This TCR beta chain is drawn from a study of T-cell reconstitution after alpha-beta-depleted transplantation in children. Preparation of the TCRbeta library was carried out with unique molecular identifiers. Using its own MiXCR run on the PCR reads, TCRdb lists one record per CDR3 protein. Of under 300,000 distinct CDR3 sequences listed, around a tenth were seen once; the top ten hold about a quarter. Study-level points and caveats: TCRbeta diversity was high at day 60 in some patients (a result of surviving recipient T cells and thymic progenitors). Fresh T-cell production supplied most of the T-cell counts and diversity seen one year after transplant. By about two months after transplant, alpha-beta T cells reportedly arose from several hundred graft clones that had expanded.

This clonotype was seen ten or more times. Its matching antigen is unknown. Source: peripheral blood, taken 180 days after TCRalphabeta/CD19-depleted stem cell transplant. The clonotype comes from a male patient aged 2 to 10 who had a stem cell transplant for chronic granulomatous disease, so the T cells may come from the graft donor.

CDR3 nucleotide sequence: TGTGCCAGCAGCTTAGGAGGGTGGGTTTGGCAGTACTTC. This translates into CASSLGGWVWQYF. The V and J genes are TRBV7-2 and TRBJ2-7; D possibly corresponds to TRBD2 (5 bases). V lost 1 base to trimming and J lost 9 bases, with 13 bases between them. This CDR3 comprises 13 residues. Germline assignment: CDR1 SGHTA and CDR2 FQGNSA.